These 32 T cell receptor beta chains originate from one sample sequenced in a study of blood T cells in healthy people across ages. Through a sample-barcoded 5' primer and a J-beta primer mix, a second PCR was run for roughly 6 to 11 cycles. Each CDR3 protein gets one entry after TCRdb re-called the 5' RACE reads with MiXCR. The repertoire holds around 1.1 million distinct CDR3 sequences, with 30% to 40% as singletons. Sequencing was done on a sample of blood. These receptor sequences come from a young man in good health.

The CDR3 is CSARNRGLSNQPQHF. The CDR3 DNA is TGCAGTGCTAGGAACAGGGGGTTAAGCAATCAGCCCCAGCATTTT. The chain is built from TRBV20-1 and TRBJ1-5, with TRBD1 identical over 8 bases. Per germline, CDR1 DFQATT and CDR2 SNEGSKA (reference sequence). V trimming: 3 bases; J trimming: 1 base; junction bases outside the gene matches: 5. This CDR3 has 15 amino acids.

A few counts support this clonotype. CDR3 in DNA: TGCGCCAGCAGCTTGGGGGCCCAGGGGGCAAGGGAAAAACTGTTTTTT. Translated, it gives CASSLGAQGAREKLFF. The rearrangement links TRBV5-1 to TRBJ1-4; 8 positions match TRBD1. This CDR3 region has 16 residues. The trim removed 0 bases at V and 8 bases at J, leaving 9 bases unmatched. The germline V gene encodes CDR1 SGHRS and CDR2 YFSETQ.

A remark on this clonotype: Germline and junction disagree at one end, which may indicate a read error. The rearrangement links TRBV28 to TRBJ2-3; 10 nucleotides match TRBD1. The CDR3 runs 16 residues. Germline loops: CDR1 MDHEN, CDR2 SYDVKM. CDR3 coding DNA: TGTGCCAGCAGTCCCCAGAGGGACAGGGGCACAGGTACGCAGTATTTT. Translated: CASSPQRDRGTGTQYF.

This clonotype appeared a single time. The V call is TRBV6-2 or TRBV6-3, the J call TRBJ2-1; a weak D match, TRBD2 (5 bases). Trimming cost V 5 bases and J 5 bases, with 16 bases left between them. This CDR3 spans 15 amino acids. Germline V gene data show CDR1 as MNHEY and CDR2 as SVGEGT. The CDR3 is CASSPNSAGDNEQFF. The DNA of the CDR3 is TGTGCCAGCAGTCCGAACAGCGCCGGGGACAATGAGCAGTTCTTC.

The CDR3 DNA follows: TGCGCCAGCAGCCCATCTCGGAGGGGCCTCAATCAGCCCCAGCATTTT. Its protein is CASSPSRRGLNQPQHF. The rearrangement uses TRBV4-1 and TRBJ1-5, with a weak D call TRBD1 (5 bases). Germline lookup yields CDR1 MGHRA and CDR2 YSYEKL. The length of the CDR3 is 16 residues. Trimming pared 4 bases from V and 3 bases from J, leaving 16 bases between.

The rearrangement joins TRBV15 to TRBJ1-4, with D maybe TRBD1 (6 bases). V was trimmed by 3 bases and J by 8 bases, leaving 19 bases between them. This CDR3 has 16 amino acids. Looked up from germline, CDR1 is LNHNV and CDR2 is YYDKDF (reference sequence). The CDR3 loop is CATSRFTGRVDEKLFF. The CDR3, as DNA: TGTGCCACCAGCAGGTTTACAGGGCGGGTTGACGAAAAACTGTTTTTT.

The chain couples TRBV20-1 to TRBJ2-1; D gene unclear. The CDR3 runs to 14 residues. Germline V gene lookup returns CDR1 DFQATT and CDR2 SNEGSKA (reference sequence). The V and J ends lost 5 bases and 4 bases respectively, with 15 bases between them. The chain's CDR3 is CSASMRVAYNEQFF. The CDR3 DNA is TGCAGTGCTTCGATGCGTGTGGCTTACAATGAGCAGTTCTTC.

The V call is TRBV9, the J call TRBJ2-1, with 10 nucleotides matching TRBD1. The CDR3 sequence is 15 residues long. CDR1 SGDLS and CDR2 YYNGEE come from the germline V gene. V gave up 5 bases and J gave up 3 bases; unmatched junction bases: 5. The CDR3 DNA is TGTGCCAGCAGTCGGGACAGGGGAATCTACAATGAGCAGTTCTTC. It encodes CASSRDRGIYNEQFF.

V gene TRBV2 combines with J gene TRBJ1-5; D is unclear. Germline CDR1 reads SNHLY; CDR2 reads FYNNEI. Trimming removed 1 base from V and 6 bases from J, with 13 bases in between. CDR3 size: 15 residues. The DNA for the CDR3 is TGTGCCAGCAGTGAAGAGTTCGGGCTTGGTCAGCCCCAGCATTTT. This translates into CASSEEFGLGQPQHF.

The rearrangement uses TRBV12-3 or TRBV12-4 and TRBJ2-1; D remains ambiguous. Trimming removed 4 bases at V and 4 bases at J, with 20 bases between. The CDR3 totals 17 residues. This chain's CDR3 is CASSSLGSRSGYNEQFF. As DNA, the CDR3 is TGTGCCAGCAGTTCCCTGGGATCCCGTTCGGGTTACAATGAGCAGTTCTTC.

This clonotype has only a few counts. The chain has TRBV6-2 or TRBV6-3 and TRBJ1-1; 8 nucleotides align to TRBD1. The CDR3 runs 16 residues. V shed 4 bases and J 1 base; nucleotides not matched to a gene: 8. Per the germline V gene, CDR1 is MNHEY and CDR2 is SVGEGT. The CDR3 here is CASSSDREFKNTEAFF. The CDR3 nucleotides are TGTGCCAGCAGTTCGGACAGGGAATTCAAGAACACTGAAGCTTTCTTT.

The CDR3: CASSLGQAYFNEQFF. In DNA form, the CDR3 reads TGTGCCAGCAGCTTAGGCCAGGCCTACTTTAATGAGCAGTTCTTC. The chain joins TRBV7-9 to TRBJ2-1; no reliable D call. The germline V gene has CDR1 SEHNR and CDR2 FQNEAQ (reference sequence). CDR3 length equals 15 residues. The V end lost 1 base, the J end lost 7 bases, and 14 bases lay between the germline ends.

The gene calls are TRBV6-5 and TRBJ1-3; maybe TRBD1 (5 bases). CDR3 length equals 19 residues. The germline V and J ends were trimmed by 2 bases and 5 bases, with 25 bases remaining between them. The germline CDR1 and CDR2 sequences are MNHEY and SVGAGI. The CDR3 is CASSYPPRGVGVFRNTIYF. For the CDR3, the DNA is TGTGCCAGCAGTTACCCCCCTCGGGGGGTTGGGGTGTTTAGAAACACCATATATTTT.

The rearrangement joins TRBV11-2 to TRBJ1-1; 9 nucleotides align to TRBD1. Per germline, CDR1 SGHAT and CDR2 FQNNGV. Trimming took 1 base from V and 6 from J; bases not matched to a gene: 9. CDR3 length equals 16 residues. The CDR3 sequence is CASSLAITGGASEAFF. CDR3 sequence (DNA): TGTGCCAGCAGCTTAGCCATAACAGGGGGCGCTTCTGAAGCTTTCTTT.

This clonotype has a handful of counts. The V and J genes are TRBV28 and TRBJ1-2; D remains unclear. Germline CDR1 is MDHEN and CDR2 is SYDVKM. V dropped 6 bases and J dropped 3 bases, with 11 bases sitting between them. This CDR3 is built from 13 residues. The DNA for the CDR3 is TGTGCCAGCAGCGCAGGTCGGGACTATGGCTACACCTTC. Translated, it gives CASSAGRDYGYTF.

This chain uses TRBV12-3 or TRBV12-4 with TRBJ2-2; D gene ambiguous. V lost 1 base and J 1 base, leaving 7 bases between the germline ends. CDR3 length equals 15 residues. The CDR3 sequence is CASSLVDGNTGELFF. CDR3 nucleotides: TGTGCCAGCAGTTTAGTGGATGGGAACACCGGGGAGCTGTTTTTT.

The chain carries TRBV20-1 and TRBJ1-2; tentative D call: TRBD1 (5 bases). The CDR3 covers 14 residues. In germline, CDR1 is DFQATT, CDR2 SNEGSKA (reference sequence). Trimming pared 6 bases from V and 2 bases from J, leaving 16 bases between. The CDR3 DNA reads as TGCAGTGCGGCCGCAGGGAGGCAAAACTATGGCTACACCTTC. Protein product: CSAAAGRQNYGYTF.

The rearrangement links TRBV9 to TRBJ2-3; a weak D match, TRBD2 (6 bases). Germline loops: CDR1 SGDLS, CDR2 YYNGEE. The CDR3 is made up of 15 amino acids. Trimming pared 2 bases from V and 4 bases from J, leaving 14 bases between. CDR3 sequence: CASSVASAGSDTQYF. CDR3 sequence (DNA): TGTGCCAGCAGCGTGGCCTCGGCGGGGTCAGATACGCAGTATTTT. Based on the CDR3 plus reference TRBV9 and TRBJ2-3, the full variable domain is DSGVTQTPKHLITATGQRVTLRCSPRSGDLSVYWYQQSLDQGLQFLIQYYNGEERAKGNILERFSAQQFPDLHSELNLSSLELGDSALYFCASSVASAGSDTQYFGPGTRLTVL.

This clonotype was picked up a small number of times. The chain employs TRBV7-2 and TRBJ2-2, with TRBD2 matching 7 bases. Germline V lookup: CDR1 SGHTA, CDR2 FQGNSA. The junction had 8 bases not matched to a gene; V was cut back by 0 bases and J by 7 bases. The CDR3 has 16 amino acids. Here the CDR3 reads CASSLASGGDSGELFF. Written as DNA, the CDR3 is TGTGCCAGCAGCTTAGCGTCGGGGGGTGATAGCGGGGAGCTGTTTTTT.

This chain joins TRBV5-6 and TRBJ2-3; 8 bases are shared with TRBD2. The germline gives CDR1 SGHDT, CDR2 YYEEEE. There are 18 residues in the CDR3. V was pared by 4 bases and J by 6 bases, with 19 bases of the junction left unmatched. CDR3 DNA: TGTGCCAGCAGCCACCTTCGTTTCGGGCGGGGGGCCTCGGATACGCAGTATTTT. Amino acids: CASSHLRFGRGASDTQYF.

The chain is built from TRBV20-1 and TRBJ1-1, with D possibly TRBD1 on 5 matching bases. Per the germline V gene, CDR1 is DFQATT and CDR2 is SNEGSKA (reference sequence). V was pared by 1 base and J by 7 bases, with 16 bases between. The CDR3 covers 14 residues. The CDR3 spells CSARAPGPTGEAFF. The DNA of the CDR3 is TGCAGTGCTAGAGCCCCGGGACCCACTGGTGAAGCTTTCTTT.

The chain is built from TRBV27 and TRBJ1-2; D ambiguous. CDR1 MNHEY and CDR2 SMNVEV come from the germline V gene (reference sequence). V was shortened by 6 bases and J by 3 bases, with 17 bases between the two germline ends. This CDR3 has 15 residues. The CDR3 reads CASSPTPATYYGYTF. The DNA of the CDR3 is TGTGCCAGCAGCCCAACCCCTGCCACTTACTATGGCTACACCTTC.

The chain uses TRBV20-1 and TRBJ2-2; D remains ambiguous. CDR1 and CDR2 (germline): DFQATT, SNEGSKA (reference sequence). This CDR3 is built from 13 residues. V was cut by 2 bases and J by 7 bases, with 11 bases left in between. The CDR3 DNA sequence: TGCAGTGCTAGAACTGGTGTCGTCGGGGAGCTGTTTTTT. Protein product: CSARTGVVGELFF.

This clonotype was seen many times. This chain's CDR3 is CAIRRDSPKYEQFF. The CDR3 region has the DNA TGTGCCATCAGGCGGGACAGCCCCAAGTATGAGCAGTTCTTC. J is TRBJ2-1 and V is TRBV10-3; TRBD1 is a possible D gene (7 bases). The V and J ends lost 6 bases and 8 bases respectively, with 17 bases between them. This CDR3 is built from 14 residues. The germline gives CDR1 ENHRY, CDR2 SYGVKD.

In this sample, this clonotype turned up many times. V usage is TRBV20-1 and J usage is TRBJ2-3, with 10 bases fitting TRBD2. With V trimmed by 3 bases and J by 5 bases, 5 bases remained unmatched. This CDR3 spans 14 amino acids. The germline V gene has CDR1 DFQATT and CDR2 SNEGSKA (reference sequence). The CDR3 region is CSASASGGVDTQYF. In DNA form, the CDR3 reads TGCAGTGCTAGCGCTAGCGGGGGTGTAGATACGCAGTATTTT.

The chain employs TRBV11-2 and TRBJ2-1, with D unresolved. Near its end, the DNA agrees better with TRBJ2-7, so the J call may be wrong. CDR1 is SGHAT and CDR2 is FQNNGV in the germline V gene. The CDR3 runs 13 residues. CDR3 nucleotide sequence: TGTGCCAGCAGCTTAGGGGTTACCGGTGAGCAGTACTTC. Protein product: CASSLGVTGEQYF.

Comments on this clonotype: A much more abundant neighbour one base away suggests this may be a read error. The rearrangement uses TRBV10-3 and TRBJ2-3; no clear D gene. CDR1 is ENHRY, CDR2 SYGVKD, per germline. V shed 10 bases and J shed 6 bases, with 11 bases lying between them. The CDR3 sequence is 11 residues long. The CDR3 loop is CASASSDTQYF. In nucleotides, the CDR3 is TGTGCCAGCGCTAGTAGTGATACGCAGTATTTT.

This clonotype has a count of ten or more. The chain employs TRBV10-3 and TRBJ1-2; D call uncertain. Germline loops: CDR1 ENHRY, CDR2 SYGVKD. The ends were cut back, 7 bases at V and 3 bases at J, with 9 bases in the middle. This CDR3 has 12 amino acids. The chain's CDR3 is CAIIAPDYGYTF. As DNA, the CDR3 is TGTGCCATCATCGCTCCAGACTATGGCTACACCTTC.

The chain recombines TRBV7-2 with TRBJ1-5; D unclear. The V end was cut by 5 bases, the J end by 0 bases, with 11 bases between. The CDR3 sequence is 15 residues long. CDR1 and CDR2 (germline): SGHTA, FQGNSA. This CDR3 reads CASSLEAFSNQPQHF. CDR3 coding DNA: TGTGCCAGCAGCCTAGAGGCCTTTAGCAATCAGCCCCAGCATTTT.

This clonotype has more than one count but fewer than ten. The chain recombines TRBV5-5 with TRBJ2-1, with TRBD2 as a possible D gene (6 bases). The V gene lost 4 bases and the J gene lost 8 bases, with 22 bases spanning the gap. CDR1 and CDR2 (germline): SGHKS, YYEKEE (reference sequence). The CDR3 extends over 16 amino acids. The CDR3 bases are TGTGCCAGCAGCCATACGATTCCGGGACTCGCCGATGAGCAGTTCTTC. Amino acids: CASSHTIPGLADEQFF.

The V call is TRBV10-3, the J call TRBJ1-4, with TRBD1 matching over 9 bases. Per the germline V gene, CDR1 is ENHRY and CDR2 is SYGVKD. The CDR3 extends over 15 amino acids. With V trimmed by 4 bases and J by 8 bases, 8 bases remained unmatched. CDR3 amino acids: CAISAGGQGKEKLFF. CDR3 nucleotide sequence: TGTGCCATCAGTGCGGGGGGACAGGGAAAAGAAAAACTGTTTTTT.

The V gene is TRBV27, the J gene TRBJ2-1, with 8 bases fitting TRBD2. The end of the DNA aligns better with TRBJ2-7, so the J call may be wrong. Germline lookup yields CDR1 MNHEY and CDR2 SMNVEV (reference sequence). The CDR3 runs to 15 residues. CDR3 DNA sequence: TGTGCCAGCAGTCTCGGGAGGGCACGTTACAATGAGCAGTACTTC. Protein sequence: CASSLGRARYNEQYF.